This is a list of T cell receptor beta chains from one sample in a study of blood T cell repertoires in COVID-19. Produced via immunoSEQ multiplex PCR; TCRdb's table is partial and in-frame only. In the table there are more than 200,000 clones, 86% of which are singletons. Sequencing was carried out using peripheral blood. The receptor source for this set is a man under 40 with active or convalescent COVID-19. The CDR3 runs from the conserved cysteine through the conserved F or W. A D gene is named only where the DNA matches it firmly. Clone size is shown for a subset of rows, as once, few, many or a class of expanded clone.

D: NA; size: NA; V: TRBV9; CDR3: CASSVDQAPQETQYF
D: TRBD1; size: NA; V: TRBV20-1; CDR3: CSASLQAGERGPPGELFF
D: TRBD2; size: NA; V: TRBV11-2; CDR3: CASSPGTSGETQYF
D: NA; size: NA; V: TRBV7-9; CDR3: CASSLEGSRGEKLFF
D: TRBD1; size: NA; V: TRBV9; CDR3: CASSLRAADRGDEKLFF
D: NA; size: NA; V: TRBV9; CDR3: CASSVGQPNTEAFF
D: NA; size: few; V: TRBV5-1; CDR3: CASSLTQGQLFF
D: TRBD2; size: NA; V: TRBV29-1; CDR3: CSVEPRTSGGTDTQYF
D: TRBD2; size: NA; V: TRBV5-6; CDR3: CASSRRGGSYEQYF
D: NA; size: NA; V: TRBV7-3; CDR3: CASSLSPGSQNTGELFF
D: NA; size: NA; V: TRBV19; CDR3: CASSIMYQGPYEQYF
D: NA; size: NA; V: TRBV27; CDR3: CASSLSSGLQGQFF
D: TRBD2; size: NA; V: TRBV10-3; CDR3: CAIGGVSYEQYF